This paragraph covers one TCR beta chain sequence. Its antigen is not identified. Germline values: CDR1 SGHTA, CDR2 FQGTGA. CDR3 size: 14 residues. V was trimmed by 5 bases and J by 6 bases, leaving 13 bases between them. TCRdb re-called the 5' RACE reads with MiXCR, one entry per CDR3 protein. This table has about 890,000 distinct CDR3 sequences, about 12% appearing once. This sample stems from a study of identical twins. Whole-study results and caveats: When twins shared out-of-frame alpha sequences, those sequences had excess low generation probability.

These same data were also listed under a study on yellow fever vaccine responses in identical twins. That publication notes: Reportedly, the T cell response mounted by twins to vaccine seemed partly convergent, partly personalized.

Source material: PBMCs. This sequence was found in a woman between 18 and 30 years old in good health. The chain employs TRBV7-3 and TRBJ2-2; D is perhaps TRBD1 (6 bases). In DNA form, the CDR3 reads TGTGCCAGCAGCCCCGAGGGGACATCCGGGGAGCTGTTTTTT. It encodes CASSPEGTSGELFF.